A selection of T cell receptor beta chains follows, all from one sample in a study of cytomegalovirus exposure and HLA in healthy donors. TCRdb's table, derived via immunoSEQ multiplex PCR, lists solely in-frame clones and lacks some. The sample lists some 150,000 clones, over 60% occurring once. The sample comprised PBMCs. The receptors originated from a woman aged 30 to 39 in good health and CMV-seronegative. Both conserved end residues are part of each CDR3. D genes are given only for firm matches. For some rows the clone size is stated as once, few or many, or as a class when expanded; others skip it.

TRBV25-1	TRBJ1-1	-	-	CASRQVGLAIGEAFF	TGTGCCAGCAGACAGGTCGGGTTGGCAATAGGTGAAGCTTTCTTT
TRBV2	TRBJ2-2	TRBD2	few	CASSGGANTGELFF	TGTGCCAGCAGCGGGGGGGCCAACACCGGGGAGCTGTTTTTT
TRBV19	TRBJ1-2	-	-	CASSIARGYTF	TGTGCCAGTAGTATAGCTAGAGGCTACACCTTC
TRBV5-1	TRBJ1-1	-	-	CASSLGGSSGTEAFF	TGCGCCAGCAGCTTGGGTGGCTCCTCGGGGACTGAAGCTTTCTTT
TRBV18	TRBJ1-1	-	once	CASSPEQGLAFF	TGTGCCAGCTCACCCGAACAGGGCCTAGCTTTCTTT
TRBV5-1	TRBJ2-3	TRBD2	-	CASSLGASGGIDAQYF	TGCGCCAGCAGCTTGGGGGCTAGCGGGGGGATAGATGCGCAGTATTTT
TRBV9	TRBJ1-4	TRBD1	-	CASNRGEEKLFF	TGTGCCAGCAACAGGGGTGAGGAAAAACTGTTTTTT
TRBV28	TRBJ2-5	TRBD1	-	CASSWTGTETQYF	TGTGCCAGCAGTTGGACAGGGACAGAGACCCAGTACTTC
TRBV7-9	TRBJ1-2	-	-	CASSLAPANYGYTF	TGTGCCAGCAGCTTAGCCCCGGCTAACTATGGCTACACCTTC
TRBV11-2	TRBJ1-3	-	-	CASSELTGFGNTIYF	TGTGCCAGCAGCGAACTAACAGGGTTTGGAAACACCATATATTTT
TRBV5-1	TRBJ2-6	-	once	CASSSAPTAGASVLTF	TGCGCCAGCAGCTCCGCCCCGACAGCTGGGGCCAGCGTCCTGACTTTC
TRBV30	TRBJ2-3	TRBD1	-	CARRGLADTQYF	TGTGCCCGCAGGGGGCTTGCAGATACGCAGTATTTT
TRBV25-1	TRBJ2-3	-	-	CASTGSTRGTDTQYF	TGTGCCAGCACCGGAAGCACCAGGGGCACAGATACGCAGTATTTT
TRBV6-1	TRBJ1-2	-	-	CASSESTGNYGYTF	TGTGCCAGCAGTGAATCCACAGGGAACTATGGCTACACCTTC
TRBV29-1	TRBJ2-7	TRBD1	-	CSVDRTGGDEQYF	TGCAGCGTTGACCGGACAGGGGGCGACGAGCAGTACTTC
TRBV5-1	TRBJ2-1	TRBD2	-	CASSTGTSGGNEQFF	TGCGCCAGCAGCACGGGGACTAGCGGGGGAAATGAGCAGTTCTTC
TRBV5-4	TRBJ1-2	TRBD1	-	CASRIETGGDYGYTF	TGTGCCAGCAGAATCGAGACAGGGGGCGACTATGGCTACACCTTC
TRBV5-1	TRBJ1-1	TRBD1	-	CASSLRDRMNTEAFF	TGCGCCAGCAGCTTGAGGGACAGAATGAACACTGAAGCTTTCTTT
TRBV4-2	TRBJ1-5	-	-	CASSQADQPQHF	TGTGCCAGCAGCCAAGCGGATCAGCCCCAGCATTTT
TRBV14	TRBJ2-1	-	-	CASSLAGGSYNEQFF	TGTGCCAGCAGCCTTGCTGGCGGTTCCTACAATGAGCAGTTCTTC
TRBV19	TRBJ2-3	-	-	CASSINADTDTQYF	TGTGCCAGTAGTATTAACGCAGATACAGATACGCAGTATTTT
TRBV5-1	TRBJ2-5	TRBD2	-	CASSLLLTSGGETQYF	TGCGCCAGCAGCTTGCTTCTAACTAGCGGCGGAGAGACCCAGTACTTC
TRBV5-1	TRBJ2-7	-	few	CASSPPDTFSYEQYF	TGCGCCAGCAGCCCGCCGGACACATTCTCCTACGAGCAGTACTTC
TRBV6-5	TRBJ2-2	-	-	CASSYHRRTGELFF	TGTGCCAGCAGTTACCACAGAAGGACCGGGGAGCTGTTTTTT
TRBV7-8	TRBJ2-7	TRBD2	-	CASSLAHGGGRGSYEQYF	TGTGCCAGCAGCTTAGCCCACGGCGGGGGAAGAGGCTCCTACGAGCAGTACTTC
TRBV27	TRBJ1-3	-	-	CASSMTDSGNTIYF	TGTGCCAGCAGTATGACAGACTCTGGAAACACCATATATTTT
TRBV10-3	TRBJ2-7	TRBD2	once	CAISELAGVSYEQYF	TGTGCCATCAGTGAGTTAGCGGGAGTCTCCTACGAGCAGTACTTC
TRBV6-1	TRBJ2-1	-	-	CASSPRYFGQGAPFF	-
TRBV6-6	TRBJ2-7	-	once	CASSSRLGYEQYF	TGTGCCAGCAGTTCGCGGCTGGGCTACGAGCAGTACTTC
TRBV7-8	TRBJ2-1	TRBD2	-	CASSSLRLAGGYNEQFF	TGTGCCAGCAGCTCCCTCAGACTAGCGGGAGGGTACAATGAGCAGTTCTTC
TRBV6-5	TRBJ2-1	TRBD2	-	CASSSGLAGGNEQFF	TGTGCCAGCAGTTCCGGACTAGCGGGAGGCAATGAGCAGTTCTTC
TRBV11-2	TRBJ2-7	TRBD1	-	CASSLVGAGGYEQYF	TGTGCCAGCAGCTTAGTCGGGGCAGGGGGATACGAGCAGTACTTC
TRBV4-1	TRBJ2-3	-	-	CASSRAYEDTQYF	TGCGCCAGCAGCCGGGCGTATGAAGATACGCAGTATTTT
TRBV4-1	TRBJ2-2	TRBD2	-	CASSQELSGRPHGELFF	TGCGCCAGCAGCCAAGAATTGAGCGGGAGGCCGCACGGGGAGCTGTTTTTT
TRBV19	TRBJ2-1	TRBD1	-	CASSPYQQGFEQFF	TGTGCCAGTAGTCCGTACCAACAGGGGTTTGAGCAGTTCTTC
TRBV6-6	TRBJ1-2	-	-	CASEMRGNYGYTF	TGTGCCAGCGAAATGAGAGGGAACTATGGCTACACCTTC
TRBV19	TRBJ1-5	TRBD1	-	CASSATGLSNQPQHF	TGTGCCAGTAGTGCGACAGGGTTGAGCAATCAGCCCCAGCATTTT